One and the same sample provided the 20 T cell receptor beta chains below, sequenced in a study of vaccination and CD4 T cells after COVID-19. Treatment meaning: roughly 10-day PBMC culture with coronavirus spike peptide pools or control peptides (ViraFEST assay). The antigens of these receptors remain unknown. Sequence data for DNA of cultured CD4+ T cells were generated by the Oncomine TCR Beta short-read assay. TCRdb re-derived calls from the PCR reads in MiXCR, one entry per CDR3 protein. The sample contains more than 15,000 distinct CDR3 sequences, around three fifths of which appear only once. Sequences were obtained from CD4+ T cells from blood, cultured in vitro. Source of these receptors: a human donor who had recovered from COVID-19.

This rearrangement joins TRBV7-3 to TRBJ1-3, with a tentative D call TRBD1 (6 bases). V was shortened by 5 bases and J by 4 bases, with 15 bases between the two germline ends. The CDR3 runs to 15 residues. Per the germline V gene, CDR1 is SGHTA and CDR2 is FQGTGA. The CDR3 region is CASSPMGGAGNTIYF. CDR3 DNA sequence: TGTGCCAGCAGCCCGATGGGGGGCGCCGGAAACACCATATATTTT.

The CDR3 sequence: CASSLDPQGVGGYTF. DNA of the CDR3: TGTGCCAGCAGCTTAGATCCGCAGGGGGTGGGAGGCTACACCTTC. The V call is TRBV7-3, the J call TRBJ1-2, with 7 nucleotides matching TRBD1. CDR3 length: 15 residues. With V trimmed by 2 bases and J by 8 bases, 11 bases remained unmatched. In germline, CDR1 is SGHTA, CDR2 FQGTGA.

The CDR3 region has the DNA TGTGCCTGGAGTCCGAACCTAGGGGGCACGAACTATGGCTACACCTTC. Its protein product is CAWSPNLGGTNYGYTF. V usage is TRBV30 and J usage is TRBJ1-2, with TRBD1 matching 7 bases. V shed 2 bases, J shed 2 bases, and the junction held 11 bases outside the gene matches. Germline CDR1 GTSNPN, CDR2 SVGIG (reference sequence). This CDR3 contains 16 residues.

The chain has TRBV12-3 or TRBV12-4 and TRBJ1-3; 7 bases are shared with TRBD1. The ends lost 5 bases at V and 4 bases at J; junction bases unmatched: 11. CDR3 length: 16 residues. CDR3 residues: CASSPSRDRAGNTIYF. CDR3 sequence (DNA): TGTGCCAGCAGTCCAAGCCGGGACAGAGCAGGAAACACCATATATTTT.

This clonotype was detected only a few times. The chain has TRBV6-1 and TRBJ1-1; the D is unclear. Per the germline V gene, CDR1 is MNHNS and CDR2 is SASEGT. This CDR3 region has 14 residues. Trimming took 3 bases from V and 2 from J, leaving 10 bases between them. CDR3 loop: CASSDSSFNTEAFF. DNA for the CDR3: TGTGCCAGCAGTGATTCGTCATTTAACACTGAAGCTTTCTTT.

This rearrangement joins TRBV24-1 to TRBJ1-2, with TRBD1 as a possible D gene (6 bases). The CDR3 sequence is 16 residues long. The V gene lost 3 bases and the J gene lost 0 bases, with 13 bases spanning the gap. CDR1 and CDR2 from the germline V gene are KGHDR and SFDVKD. Written as DNA, the CDR3 is TGTGCCACCAGTGATCCCCGGACAGAGTCTAACTATGGCTACACCTTC. Its translation is CATSDPRTESNYGYTF.

The table lists this clonotype with a few counts. The V and J genes are TRBV20-1 and TRBJ2-4; D is possibly TRBD1 (7 bases). Trimming stripped 6 bases from V and 7 bases from J, with 19 bases between. The CDR3 extends over 14 amino acids. Germline CDR1 is DFQATT and CDR2 is SNEGSKA (reference sequence). The CDR3 nucleotides read TGCAGTGCGGGAGGAGAGGGGGCCGGGAACATTCAGTACTTC. Translation: CSAGGEGAGNIQYF.

The chain couples TRBV27 to TRBJ1-2; the D gene is possibly TRBD1 (6 bases). Germline CDR1 is MNHEY and CDR2 is SMNVEV (reference sequence). V lost 4 bases, J lost 5 bases, and 11 bases lay in between. The CDR3 consists of 13 residues. The CDR3 region is CASSSEGGYGYTF. Here the CDR3 DNA reads TGTGCCAGCAGTTCCGAGGGGGGGTATGGCTACACCTTC.

This clonotype is large (0.1 to 1%) in the sample. This rearrangement joins TRBV20-1 to TRBJ2-5, with D tentatively TRBD1 or TRBD2 (5 bases each). The CDR3 runs 12 residues. From germline, CDR1 is DFQATT and CDR2 SNEGSKA (reference sequence). Trimming took 3 bases from V and 9 from J, leaving 14 bases between them. CDR3 protein: CSASWYGTAQYF. CDR3 nucleotide sequence: TGCAGTGCTAGTTGGTACGGGACGGCCCAGTACTTC.

This clonotype was seen a handful of times. This chain links TRBV20-1 with TRBJ2-3, with D unclear. The CDR3 spans 12 residues. Germline V gene sequence: CDR1 DFQATT, CDR2 SNEGSKA (reference sequence). V dropped 7 bases and J dropped 1 base, with 9 bases sitting between them. This CDR3 is CSVRRGTDTQYF. CDR3 nucleotides: TGCAGTGTCCGGCGTGGCACAGATACGCAGTATTTT.

The chain is built from TRBV29-1 and TRBJ1-1; tentative D call: TRBD1 (6 bases). The V gene's germline CDR1 is SQVTM and CDR2 ANQGSEA. The germline V and J ends were trimmed by 8 bases and 3 bases, with 19 bases remaining between them. The CDR3 covers 14 residues. The CDR3: CSFRWGAGDTEAFF. As DNA, the CDR3 is TGCAGCTTTCGTTGGGGGGCGGGGGACACTGAAGCTTTCTTT.

The chain carries TRBV5-1 and TRBJ1-5, with D tentatively TRBD1 (6 bases). Per germline, CDR1 SGHRS and CDR2 YFSETQ. There are 13 residues in the CDR3. V was shortened by 3 bases and J by 7 bases, with 11 bases between the two germline ends. This CDR3 reads CASSSTGLQPQHF. The CDR3 bases are TGCGCCAGCAGCTCTACAGGGCTGCAGCCCCAGCATTTT.

This clonotype was seen more than once but under ten times. This chain connects TRBV20-1 to TRBJ2-7, with 10 bases aligning to TRBD1. The CDR3 runs to 12 residues. Germline V gene lookup returns CDR1 DFQATT and CDR2 SNEGSKA (reference sequence). The ends lost 3 bases at V and 6 bases at J; junction bases unmatched: 2. This CDR3 reads CSASRTGGEQYF. For the CDR3, the DNA is TGCAGTGCTAGCCGGACAGGGGGCGAGCAGTACTTC.

This clonotype was recorded a few times. The chain recombines TRBV30 with TRBJ1-1; no clear D gene. The CDR3 covers 14 residues. Trimming took 0 bases from V and 1 from J, leaving 9 bases between them. Germline loops: CDR1 GTSNPN, CDR2 SVGIG (reference sequence). The CDR3 DNA reads TGTGCCTGGAGTGTTGGAAGCCCGAACACTGAAGCTTTCTTT. It codes for CAWSVGSPNTEAFF.

The V call is TRBV27, the J call TRBJ2-7; TRBD2 might be the D (6 bases). The CDR3 length is 15 residues. The V end was cut by 3 bases, the J end by 5 bases, with 17 bases between. Germline CDR1 MNHEY, CDR2 SMNVEV (reference sequence). CDR3 sequence reads: CASSLSGGPEHEQYF. The CDR3, as DNA: TGTGCCAGCAGTTTGTCCGGAGGGCCCGAGCACGAGCAGTACTTC.

The V call is TRBV7-9, the J call TRBJ1-5; possibly TRBD1 for D (6 bases). The CDR3 sequence is 15 residues long. V shed 6 bases and J shed 0 bases, with 12 bases lying between them. Per germline, CDR1 SEHNR and CDR2 FQNEAQ (reference sequence). CDR3 coding DNA: TGTGCCAGCAGTTCCGGGACACATAGCAATCAGCCCCAGCATTTT. Protein sequence: CASSSGTHSNQPQHF. Full variable domain (outside the CDR3, taken from reference TRBV7-9 and TRBJ1-5): DTGVSQNPRHKITKRGQNVTFRCDPISEHNRLYWYRQTLGQGPEFLTYFQNEAQLEKSRLLSDRFSAERPKGSFSTLEIQRTEQGDSAMYLCASSSGTHSNQPQHFGDGTRLSIL.

The V gene is TRBV5-1, the J gene TRBJ1-2; D is perhaps TRBD1 (6 bases). CDR3 length equals 12 residues. Trimming took 0 bases from V and 7 from J, leaving 7 bases between them. CDR1 and CDR2 (germline): SGHRS, YFSETQ. In DNA form, the CDR3 reads TGCGCCAGCAGCTTGGAGGGGGTTGGCTACACCTTC. Its translation is CASSLEGVGYTF. Together with reference TRBV5-1 and TRBJ1-2, the CDR3 gives the full variable domain: KAGVTQTPRYLIKTRGQQVTLSCSPISGHRSVSWYQQTPGQGLQFLFEYFSETQRNKGNFPGRFSGRQFSNSRSEMNVSTLELGDSALYLCASSLEGVGYTFGSGTRLTVV.

The gene calls are TRBV25-1 and TRBJ2-1; D is possibly TRBD1 (6 bases). Germline CDR1 MGHDK, CDR2 SYGVNS. The length of the CDR3 is 16 residues. V lost 1 base and J 4 bases, leaving 14 bases between the germline ends. This CDR3 is CASSESLDRLYNEQFF. The CDR3 region has the DNA TGTGCCAGCAGTGAATCATTGGACAGATTGTACAATGAGCAGTTCTTC.

The sample holds a few counts of this clonotype. The CDR3 sequence is CSALTSGRDETQYF. The CDR3 DNA sequence: TGCAGTGCCCTCACTAGCGGGAGGGATGAGACCCAGTACTTC. The chain is built from TRBV20-1 and TRBJ2-5, with TRBD2 matching 13 bases. CDR1 is DFQATT, CDR2 SNEGSKA, per germline (reference sequence). The CDR3 totals 14 residues. V lost 6 bases and J lost 5; bases outside the gene matches: 6.

This clonotype was seen just once. The J gene is TRBJ2-2, the V gene TRBV12-3 or TRBV12-4, with 9 bases aligning to TRBD1. J lost 0 bases, V lost 6 bases, and 2 bases had no gene match. The CDR3 has 15 residues. CDR3 nucleotides: TGTGCCAGCAGGAGGACAGGGGCGAACACCGGGGAGCTGTTTTTT. Amino acids: CASRRTGANTGELFF.